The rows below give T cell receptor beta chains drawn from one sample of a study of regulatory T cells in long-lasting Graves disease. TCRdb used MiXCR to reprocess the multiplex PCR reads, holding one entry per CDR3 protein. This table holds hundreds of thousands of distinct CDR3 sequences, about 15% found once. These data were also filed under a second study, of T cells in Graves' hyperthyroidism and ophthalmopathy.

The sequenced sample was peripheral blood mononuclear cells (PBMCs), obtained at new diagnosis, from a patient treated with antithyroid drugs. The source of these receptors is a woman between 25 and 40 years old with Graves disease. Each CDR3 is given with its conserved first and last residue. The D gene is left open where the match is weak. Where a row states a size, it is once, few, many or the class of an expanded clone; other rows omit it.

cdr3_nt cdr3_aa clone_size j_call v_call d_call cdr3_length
TGTGCCAGCAGCTCCCGGCGGGGGTATAATTCACCCCTCCACTTT CASSSRRGYNSPLHF many TRBJ1-6 TRBV7-2 - 15
TGTGCCAGCAAGGCAGGGATCGATGAGCAGTTCTTC CASKAGIDEQFF few TRBJ2-1 TRBV28 - 12
TGTGCCAGCACCCCACAGGTATACAATGAGCAGTTCTTC CASTPQVYNEQFF many TRBJ2-1 TRBV12-3/TRBV12-4 - 13
TGTGCCAGCAGCCACGGGACAGGGGGCAGTCAGCCCCAGCATTTT CASSHGTGGSQPQHF many TRBJ1-5 TRBV2 TRBD1 15
TGCGCCAGCAGCCAAAGCGGGAGAGTATACGAGCAGTACTTC CASSQSGRVYEQYF - TRBJ2-7 TRBV5-1 TRBD2 14
TGTGCCAGTGCAAGGTCTAACACTGAAGCTTTCTTT CASARSNTEAFF many TRBJ1-1 TRBV6-1 - 12
TGTGCCACCGCTCCGACTAGCGGGAGAGAGACCCAGTACTTC CATAPTSGRETQYF few TRBJ2-5 TRBV2 TRBD2 14
TGTGCCAGCAGCAACACCGCCGACTGGAGCTCCTACGAGCAGTACTTC CASSNTADWSSYEQYF many TRBJ2-7 TRBV28 - 16
TGTGCCAGCTCACCATCCGACAGTAATTCACCCCTCCACTTT CASSPSDSNSPLHF - TRBJ1-6 TRBV18 - 14
TGTGCCAGCACCCATGTTTGGAACGAGCAGTACTTC CASTHVWNEQYF many TRBJ2-7 TRBV12-3/TRBV12-4 - 12
TGTGCCAGCAGGGGACAGGGCTGGTCACCCCTCCACTTT CASRGQGWSPLHF - TRBJ1-6 TRBV6-1 TRBD1 13
TGTGCCAGCAGTGGGGGACTAGCGGGAGGGCCTGGTGAGACCCAGTACTTC CASSGGLAGGPGETQYF many TRBJ2-5 TRBV2 TRBD2 17
TGCAGTGCTAGTGACGGCCCCAACACTGAAGCTTTCTTT CSASDGPNTEAFF - TRBJ1-1 TRBV20-1 - 13
TGTGCCAGCAGCTATCACAGGGTCGATGAGCAGTTCTTC CASSYHRVDEQFF many TRBJ2-1 TRBV2 - 13
TGTGCCAGCAGTTTCTGGGACACCATATATTTT CASSFWDTIYF - TRBJ1-3 TRBV28 - 11
TGTGCCAGCAGTGATCCGACAGGGGGCCGATACAATGAGCAGTTCTTC CASSDPTGGRYNEQFF few TRBJ2-1 TRBV25-1 TRBD1 16
TGTGCCAGCTCGGCGGGACTAGCGGCCGAGCAGTACTTC CASSAGLAAEQYF once TRBJ2-7 TRBV18 TRBD2 13
TGTGCCAGCAGTGCGACTCCGGGACAGGGCTACTCCGGGGAGCTGTTTTTT CASSATPGQGYSGELFF few TRBJ2-2 TRBV12-3/TRBV12-4 TRBD1 17
TGTGCCAGCAGCCCGAGGACAGGCGGGGCAACAGATACGCAGTATTTT CASSPRTGGATDTQYF many TRBJ2-3 TRBV11-2 - 16
TGTGCCAGCAGTTTTAAAAGGACAGGGCCTTATGGCTACACCTTC CASSFKRTGPYGYTF many TRBJ1-2 TRBV27 TRBD1 15
TGTGCCAGCTCACCAGAGGGGACCGCGCGGGAGCAGTACTTC CASSPEGTAREQYF many TRBJ2-7 TRBV18 - 14
TGTGCCAGCAGCCGAAGACTCGGGGGGGCGTATGAAAAACTGTTTTTT CASSRRLGGAYEKLFF - TRBJ1-4 TRBV3-1 - 16
TGTGCCAGCAGCCATCTCGGGACAGGGGGGACTGAAGCTTTCTTT CASSHLGTGGTEAFF once TRBJ1-1 TRBV3-1 TRBD1 15
TGCAGTGCTAGAGCCATTAGCGGGAGCGCCCCCTTCGATGAGCAGTTCTTC CSARAISGSAPFDEQFF many TRBJ2-1 TRBV20-1 TRBD2 17
TGTGCCATCAGACCGACTAGCGGGAGCACAGATACGCAGTATTTT CAIRPTSGSTDTQYF few TRBJ2-3 TRBV10-3 TRBD2 15
TGTGCCAGCAGCCAAGCGGTGGGGGGGTACAATGAGCAGTTCTTC CASSQAVGGYNEQFF - TRBJ2-1 TRBV14 TRBD2 15
TGTGCCAGCAGCTCCGAATGGGGACAGGGCTTCGAGCAGTTCTTC CASSSEWGQGFEQFF many TRBJ2-1 TRBV7-9 TRBD1 15
TGCAGTGCTAGAGAATTAGCCCGGGGGGCGAATAATTCACCCCTCCACTTT CSARELARGANNSPLHF - TRBJ1-6 TRBV20-1 - 17
TGTGCCAGTAGTATCTCACAACAGGGAGCCTATGGCTACACCTTC CASSISQQGAYGYTF few TRBJ1-2 TRBV19 - 15
TGTGCCAGTAGTACAAATCCGAGAGGGGCGGTGAACAATGAGCAGTTCTTC CASSTNPRGAVNNEQFF - TRBJ2-1 TRBV19 - 17
TGTGCCAGCAGCTTAAACAGGGGGACTGGAAACACCATATATTTT CASSLNRGTGNTIYF - TRBJ1-3 TRBV7-6 TRBD1 15
TGTGCCAGCAGTTGGACAGCTGGGGAAAAACTGTTTTTT CASSWTAGEKLFF many TRBJ1-4 TRBV12-3/TRBV12-4 - 13
TGTGCCAGCAGTGACAGGGGAGGCGGAACAGATACGCAGTATTTT CASSDRGGGTDTQYF few TRBJ2-3 TRBV6-4 - 15
TGCAGTGCTAGAGGTCTAGAGGCGCGCTACGAGCAGTACTTC CSARGLEARYEQYF - TRBJ2-7 TRBV20-1 - 14
TGTGCCAGCAGTTTATTTCTTTCGATGAACACTGAAGCTTTCTTT CASSLFLSMNTEAFF - TRBJ1-1 TRBV27 - 15
TGTGCCAGTAGCCTATCGACAGGGGCGACGAACAATGAGCAGTTCTTC CASSLSTGATNNEQFF - TRBJ2-1 TRBV19 TRBD1 16
TGTGCCAGCAGTTTACCGGACAGTTTAAATCAGCCCCAGCATTTT CASSLPDSLNQPQHF many TRBJ1-5 TRBV28 - 15
TGCAGTGCTAGCGCCGGGACTAGCGGAACCAATGAGCAGTTCTTC CSASAGTSGTNEQFF many TRBJ2-1 TRBV20-1 TRBD2 15
TGTGCCAGCAGTCCAAGGGCCCTGAACACTGAAGCTTTCTTT CASSPRALNTEAFF many TRBJ1-1 TRBV12-3/TRBV12-4 - 14
TGTGCCAGCAGTCCCCAGAGACAGGGGGCGAGTCAGCCCCAGCATTTT CASSPQRQGASQPQHF few TRBJ1-5 TRBV6-1 TRBD1 16
TGCGCCAGCAGCCCAGGTGACAGGGGGCTCTGGGAGACCCAGTACTTC CASSPGDRGLWETQYF - TRBJ2-5 TRBV4-1 TRBD1 16
TGTGCCAGCAGTTACGATCCAACCTATGGCTACACCTTC CASSYDPTYGYTF many TRBJ1-2 TRBV6-9 - 13